The rows below give T cell receptor beta chains drawn from one sample of a study of CD8+ T cells in alopecia areata. Profiled with immunoSEQ multiplex PCR; TCRdb holds only in-frame clones, not every one. The sample carries under 150,000 clones, over 55% recorded once. Specimen: CD4+ T cells sorted from blood, collected at week 4, from a patient treated with tofacitinib. Receptors originate from a human donor with alopecia areata. The CDR3 runs from the conserved cysteine through the conserved F or W. The D gene is left open where the match is weak. Where a row states a size, it is once, few, many or the class of an expanded clone; other rows omit it.

>TRBV5-4|few|TRBJ1-4|TRBD1
CASSTYGTGEKLFF
TGTGCCAGCAGCACCTACGGGACAGGGGAAAAACTGTTTTTT
>TRBV4-3|medium-sized|TRBJ2-3|NA
CASSQEFGHHFSDTQYF
TGCGCCAGCAGCCAAGAATTCGGACATCATTTTTCAGATACGCAGTATTTT
>TRBV6-6|NA|TRBJ1-5|NA
CASSRVPGEPQHF
TGTGCCAGCAGTCGGGTCCCCGGTGAGCCCCAGCATTTT
>TRBV6-6|NA|TRBJ1-1|NA
CASSLNSRGGNTEAFF
TGTGCCAGCAGCCTCAACTCCAGGGGCGGGAACACTGAAGCTTTCTTT
>TRBV4-1|few|TRBJ2-2|NA
CASSQEGSRANTGELFF
TGCGCCAGCAGCCAAGAGGGTAGCAGGGCGAACACCGGGGAGCTGTTTTTT
>TRBV7-3|medium-sized|TRBJ2-3|TRBD1
CASSPGTAENTQYF
TGTGCCAGCAGCCCAGGGACAGCGGAAAATACGCAGTATTTT
>TRBV5-4|NA|TRBJ1-2|TRBD1
CASTEAGQNYGYTF
TGTGCCAGCACCGAGGCGGGACAGAACTATGGCTACACCTTC
>TRBV28|NA|TRBJ2-5|NA
CASSSGTGQMAQYF
TGTGCCAGCAGTTCCGGGACTGGACAAATGGCCCAGTACTTC
>TRBV29-1|NA|TRBJ2-5|NA
CSADRTIQETQYF
TGCAGCGCGGACCGGACAATCCAAGAGACCCAGTACTTC
>TRBV20-1|many|TRBJ1-3|NA
CSRVDGNTIYF
TGCAGCAGGGTCGATGGAAACACCATATATTTT
>TRBV19|NA|TRBJ2-1|NA
CASSIESVRVLGNEQFF
TGTGCCAGTAGTATAGAATCCGTCCGGGTGTTGGGCAATGAGCAGTTCTTC
>TRBV5-1|few|TRBJ1-5|NA
CASSLQGNQPQHF
TGCGCCAGCAGCCTCCAGGGGAATCAGCCCCAGCATTTT
>TRBV7-9|NA|TRBJ1-1|TRBD1
CASGYRGYTEAFF
TGTGCCAGCGGGTACAGGGGTTACACTGAAGCTTTCTTT
>TRBV29-1|NA|TRBJ2-1|TRBD1
CSAGQEVGEQFF
TGCAGCGCAGGACAGGAGGTCGGGGAGCAGTTCTTC
>TRBV29-1|NA|TRBJ1-2|NA
CSVGDSNYGYTF
TGCAGCGTTGGAGACAGTAACTATGGCTACACCTTC
>TRBV14|NA|TRBJ2-2|TRBD2
CASSRRDYTSRAHTGELFF
TGTGCCAGCAGCCGCCGGGACTACACCTCAAGAGCCCACACCGGGGAGCTGTTTTTT
>TRBV28|NA|TRBJ2-6|NA
CASIPLLGANVLTF
TGTGCCAGCATCCCTCTCTTGGGGGCCAACGTCCTGACTTTC
>TRBV7-2|NA|TRBJ2-5|NA
CASSLQETQYF
TGTGCCAGCAGTTTACAAGAGACCCAGTACTTC
>TRBV4-2|NA|TRBJ1-1|NA
CASSQDGKGITEAFF
TGTGCCAGCAGCCAAGATGGGAAGGGTATTACTGAAGCTTTCTTT
>TRBV30|NA|TRBJ1-2|NA
CAWSAARDYGYTF
TGTGCCTGGAGTGCCGCGAGGGACTATGGCTACACCTTC
>TRBV4-2|NA|TRBJ2-2|NA
CASSQETAGELFF
TGTGCCAGCAGCCAAGAGACGGCCGGGGAGCTGTTTTTT
>TRBV2|NA|TRBJ2-7|TRBD2
CASSPTSGGYEQYF
TGTGCCAGCAGTCCTACTAGCGGGGGATACGAGCAGTACTTC
>TRBV29-1|NA|TRBJ2-7|NA
CSAIGGERSPYEQYF
TGCAGCGCTATAGGGGGAGAGAGGTCACCCTACGAGCAGTACTTC
>TRBV2|few|TRBJ2-1|NA
CASSEEAQKLNEQFF
TGTGCCAGCAGTGAGGAAGCGCAGAAACTCAATGAGCAGTTCTTC
>TRBV30|few|TRBJ2-7|NA
CAWSVLPRQDPYEQYF
TGTGCCTGGAGTGTACTCCCTCGACAGGACCCCTACGAGCAGTACTTC
>TRBV19|NA|TRBJ1-5|TRBD1
CASSFGTGNQPQHF
TGTGCCAGTAGTTTCGGGACAGGGAATCAGCCCCAGCATTTT
>TRBV27|NA|TRBJ2-7|NA
CASSLAGTYEQYF
TGTGCCAGCAGTTTAGCGGGTACCTACGAGCAGTACTTC
>TRBV11-2|NA|TRBJ2-1|TRBD2
CASTPSGRSNEQFF
TGTGCCAGCACCCCCAGCGGGAGAAGTAATGAGCAGTTCTTC
>TRBV4-1|NA|TRBJ1-5|NA
CASSHAQGNQPQHF
TGCGCCAGCAGCCATGCACAGGGCAATCAGCCCCAGCATTTT
>TRBV18|NA|TRBJ2-3|NA
CASSPRSGTDTQYF
TGTGCCAGCTCACCAAGGAGCGGCACAGATACGCAGTATTTT
>TRBV25-1|NA|TRBJ1-3|NA
CASSPEYSGNTIYF
TGTGCCAGCAGTCCAGAATACTCTGGAAACACCATATATTTT
>TRBV9|NA|TRBJ1-2|NA
CASSDPGLLNTF
TGTGCCAGCAGTGACCCGGGACTCTTGAACACCTTC
>TRBV9|NA|TRBJ1-1|NA
CASSVGGLRGGNTEAFF
TGTGCCAGCAGCGTAGGCGGTTTGAGGGGCGGGAACACTGAAGCTTTCTTT
>TRBV5-1|NA|TRBJ2-2|TRBD2
CASSLGTSAPGELFF
TGCGCCAGCAGCTTGGGGACTAGCGCCCCCGGGGAGCTGTTTTTT
>TRBV29-1|NA|TRBJ2-3|NA
CSLWDGRYGTDTQYF
TGCAGCCTATGGGACGGAAGGTATGGGACAGATACGCAGTATTTT
>TRBV9|NA|TRBJ2-1|NA
CASSASVSSYNEQFF
TGTGCCAGCAGCGCTAGCGTTAGCTCCTACAATGAGCAGTTCTTC
>TRBV7-9|once|TRBJ2-7|NA
CASSSPYEQYF
TGTGCCAGCAGCTCACCCTACGAGCAGTACTTC
>TRBV5-6|NA|TRBJ1-2|NA
CASSLVTVYGYTF
TGTGCCAGCAGCTTGGTGACAGTCTATGGCTACACCTTC
>TRBV6-5|NA|TRBJ1-1|NA
CASLSAQGNAEAFF
TGTGCCAGCTTATCCGCCCAGGGCAACGCTGAAGCTTTCTTT
>TRBV11-2|few|TRBJ2-5|TRBD2
CASSLVASGQETQYF
TGTGCCAGCAGCTTAGTGGCTAGCGGACAAGAGACCCAGTACTTC
>TRBV4-2|NA|TRBJ2-5|NA
CASSQDMQETQYF
TGTGCCAGCAGCCAAGATATGCAGGAGACCCAGTACTTC
>TRBV29-1|NA|TRBJ1-3|TRBD1
CSAQKGQGISGNTIYF
TGCAGCGCCCAGAAGGGACAGGGAATTTCTGGAAACACCATATATTTT
>TRBV9|few|TRBJ1-1|NA
CASSVGGYTEAFF
TGTGCCAGCAGCGTAGGAGGCTACACTGAAGCTTTCTTT
>TRBV7-2|NA|TRBJ2-5|NA
CASSPGGADFQETQYF
TGTGCCAGCAGCCCTGGCGGCGCAGACTTCCAAGAGACCCAGTACTTC
>TRBV30|NA|TRBJ1-1|NA
CAWSAEIMNTEAFF
TGTGCCTGGAGTGCTGAGATAATGAACACTGAAGCTTTCTTT
>TRBV30|NA|TRBJ2-1|NA
CAWSADSYNEQFF
TGTGCCTGGAGTGCCGACAGCTACAATGAGCAGTTCTTC
>TRBV5-1|NA|TRBJ2-2|NA
CASRVTGELFF
TGCGCCAGCAGAGTCACCGGGGAGCTGTTTTTT
>TRBV30|NA|TRBJ2-1|NA
CAWSALVEVHEQFF
TGTGCCTGGAGTGCGCTCGTTGAAGTACATGAGCAGTTCTTC
>TRBV25-1|few|TRBJ2-5|NA
CASSEVRVQETQYF
TGTGCCAGCAGTGAAGTCAGAGTCCAAGAGACCCAGTACTTC
>TRBV29-1|once|TRBJ2-5|NA
CSVGVQGPETQYF
TGCAGCGTTGGGGTTCAGGGTCCAGAGACCCAGTACTTC
>TRBV29-1|NA|TRBJ1-1|NA
CSVSGMNTEAFF
TGCAGCGTTAGTGGTATGAACACTGAAGCTTTCTTT
>TRBV2|NA|TRBJ2-6|TRBD1
CASSRQGASGANVLTF
TGTGCCAGCAGCCGACAGGGGGCCTCTGGGGCCAACGTCCTGACTTTC
>TRBV6-5|once|TRBJ2-7|TRBD2
CASSYSGGSFPYEQYF
TGTGCCAGCAGTTACAGTGGCGGGAGTTTCCCCTACGAGCAGTACTTC
>TRBV27|NA|TRBJ2-5|NA
CASLQETQYF
TGTGCCAGCCTTCAAGAGACCCAGTACTTC
>TRBV7-9|NA|TRBJ1-4|TRBD1
CASHPGQSTGGNEKLFF
TGTGCCAGCCATCCGGGACAGTCAACCGGGGGTAATGAAAAACTGTTTTTT
>TRBV18|NA|TRBJ2-5|NA
CASSPPAGTQETQYF
TGTGCCAGCTCACCACCGGCAGGTACTCAAGAGACCCAGTACTTC
>TRBV30|NA|TRBJ2-7|NA
CAWTGGSYEQYF
TGTGCCTGGACCGGGGGCAGCTACGAGCAGTACTTC
>TRBV7-2|NA|TRBJ2-2|NA
CASRAGSTGELFF
TGTGCCAGCAGGGCAGGGAGCACCGGGGAGCTGTTTTTT
>TRBV4-3|NA|TRBJ1-5|NA
CASSQDLPRAGNQPQHF
TGCGCCAGCAGCCAAGATCTCCCGAGGGCGGGCAATCAGCCCCAGCATTTT
>TRBV6-1|medium-sized|TRBJ2-2|NA
CASSDRQGRLLDTGELFF
TGTGCCAGCAGTGACCGCCAGGGAAGGTTGTTGGACACCGGGGAGCTGTTTTTT